The 2 T cell receptor beta chains in this list originate from one sample, sequenced in a study of T cell repertoires in cytomegalovirus infection. These receptors have no known antigen. TCRdb itself ran the reads through MiXCR, one entry per CDR3 protein. The sample shows about 350,000 distinct CDR3 sequences, just under 35% of them seen only once. Specimen: cultured PBMCs, collected from culture after CMV antigen stimulation. These receptor sequences come from a human donor in good health (CMV status not recorded). Some clones in this sample may be carry-over from other donors' samples.

The chain joins TRBV12-3 or TRBV12-4 to TRBJ1-1; 7 bases line up with TRBD1. The length of the CDR3 is 12 residues. V lost 6 bases and J lost 7; bases outside the gene matches: 5. The DNA of the CDR3 is TGTGCCAGCAGCCACAGGGGCCGTGAAGCTTTCTTT. Its protein is CASSHRGREAFF.

This clonotype was counted at least ten times. The rearrangement joins TRBV7-2 to TRBJ2-3, with D maybe TRBD2 (6 bases). Germline lookup yields CDR1 SGHTA and CDR2 FQGNSA. This CDR3 comprises 19 residues. Trimming removed 5 bases at V and 0 bases at J, with 24 bases between. The CDR3 bases are TGTGCCAGCAGCCAGTCGGGGGTACTGGCCAGCGGGAGCACAGATACGCAGTATTTT. Amino acid sequence: CASSQSGVLASGSTDTQYF.